This T cell receptor (beta chain) originates from a study of immune characterization of retroperitoneal liposarcoma. TCRdb analysed the PCR reads with MiXCR anew, one entry per CDR3 protein. The repertoire consists of 3,700 or so distinct CDR3 sequences, with around 30% occurring once and the leading ten covering roughly 10%. This clonotype is medium-sized (0.01 to 0.1%). The V gene's germline CDR1 is MNHNS and CDR2 SASEGT. V shed 2 bases and J shed 1 base, with 14 bases lying between them. This CDR3 contains 16 residues. This sequence originates from a female donor with retroperitoneal liposarcoma. The rearrangement joins TRBV6-1 to TRBJ2-5; D is perhaps TRBD1 (5 bases). Sequencing input: blood. The CDR3 loop reads CASSELGRVGQETQYF. The DNA for the CDR3 is TGTGCCAGCAGTGAATTGGGCAGGGTGGGCCAAGAGACCCAGTACTTC.